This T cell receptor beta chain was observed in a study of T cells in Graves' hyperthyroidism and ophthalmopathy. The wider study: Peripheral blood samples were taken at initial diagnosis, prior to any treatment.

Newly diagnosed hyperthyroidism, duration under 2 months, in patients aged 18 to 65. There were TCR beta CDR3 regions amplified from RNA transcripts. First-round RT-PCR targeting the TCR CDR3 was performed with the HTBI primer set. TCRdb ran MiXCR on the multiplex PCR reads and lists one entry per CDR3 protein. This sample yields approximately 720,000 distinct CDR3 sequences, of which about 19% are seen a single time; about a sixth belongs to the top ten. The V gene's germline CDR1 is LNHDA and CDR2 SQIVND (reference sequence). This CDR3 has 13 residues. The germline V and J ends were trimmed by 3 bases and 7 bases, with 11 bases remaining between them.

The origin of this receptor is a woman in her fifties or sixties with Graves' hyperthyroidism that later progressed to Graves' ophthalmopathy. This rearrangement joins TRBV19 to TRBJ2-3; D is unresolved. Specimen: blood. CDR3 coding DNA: TGTGCCAGTAGTATGGATGGGGTGAATACGCAGTATTTT. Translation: CASSMDGVNTQYF.